One sample yielded the 28 T cell receptor beta chains listed below, sequenced in a study of beta chain features in type 1 diabetes. Overall study results and limits: Significant though moderate, a shortening of TCRB CDR3s appeared in all four CD4+ subsets of Type 1 diabetes patients.

No antigen is known for these receptors. Expressed TCRB transcripts got sequenced, as all isolated RNA was reverse transcribed. The table came from immunoSEQ multiplex PCR; TCRdb's copy has only in-frame clones and leaves some out. The sample yields about 340,000 clones, about a tenth seen once. The sequenced sample was central memory CD4+ T cells from blood. The source is a man aged 30 to 45 with type 1 diabetes.

Here the CDR3 reads CASSDTADRDNSPLHF. The DNA of the CDR3 is TGTGCCAGCAGTGACACGGCGGACAGGGATAATTCACCCCTCCACTTT. The rearrangement links TRBV6-1 to TRBJ1-6; 8 bases are a match to TRBD1. CDR1 MNHNS and CDR2 SASEGT come from the germline V gene. J lost 5 bases, V lost 3 bases, and 6 bases had no gene match. This CDR3 has 16 residues.

Only a few counts were recorded for this clone. The chain has TRBV28 and TRBJ2-1, with 8 positions matching TRBD1. The CDR3 is made up of 12 amino acids. Germline V lookup: CDR1 MDHEN, CDR2 SYDVKM. V shed 5 bases, J shed 10 bases, and the junction held 4 bases outside the gene matches. CDR3 DNA: TGTGCCAGCAGTGGACAGGGCACGGAGCAGTTCTTC. Translated, it gives CASSGQGTEQFF.

This clone was observed a handful of times. The chain has TRBV27 and TRBJ2-7; possibly TRBD1 for D (6 bases). The CDR3 has 16 residues. V lost 3 bases to trimming and J lost 0 bases, with 15 bases between them. The V gene's germline CDR1 is MNHEY and CDR2 SMNVEV (reference sequence). The CDR3 DNA follows: TGTGCCAGCAGTTTTTTCACAGGGCCCAGCTCCTACGAGCAGTACTTC. Translating gives CASSFFTGPSSYEQYF.

The J gene is TRBJ2-7, the V gene TRBV7-9; 7 nucleotides agree with TRBD1. This CDR3 is 14 amino acids long. Trimming at V came to 5 bases and at J to 2 bases, leaving 6 bases not matched to a gene. Germline V lookup: CDR1 SEHNR, CDR2 FQNEAQ (reference sequence). The CDR3 here is CASSTGQATYEQYF. In DNA form, the CDR3 reads TGTGCCAGCAGCACCGGACAGGCCACCTACGAGCAGTACTTC.

This chain links TRBV5-6 with TRBJ1-3; no clear D. Deletions cut 0 bases from V and 4 bases from J, with 11 bases between. Germline V gene data show CDR1 as SGHDT and CDR2 as YYEEEE. The CDR3 has 15 amino acids. CDR3 nucleotides: TGTGCCAGCAGCTTGGGACACCCGTCCGGAAACACCATATATTTT. Residues: CASSLGHPSGNTIYF.

A few counts support this clone. The rearrangement uses TRBV7-9 and TRBJ1-4; 8 bases agree with TRBD1. Germline-derived CDR1 and CDR2 are SEHNR and FQNEAQ (reference sequence). The CDR3 runs 15 residues. Germline trimming cut 1 base from V and 7 bases from J; bases unmatched to any gene: 5. The CDR3 here is CASSLGQGAREKLFF. The CDR3 nucleotides are TGTGCCAGCAGCTTAGGTCAGGGGGCTCGTGAAAAACTGTTTTTT.

This clone was counted a few times. The chain links TRBV9 to TRBJ2-3, with a tentative D call TRBD2 (5 bases). Germline V lookup: CDR1 SGDLS, CDR2 YYNGEE. V shed 4 bases and J shed 2 bases, with 17 bases lying between them. This CDR3 comprises 16 residues. CDR3 in DNA: TGTGCCAGCAGCCCCCACTCGGGATTCATCACAGATACGCAGTATTTT. Amino acid sequence: CASSPHSGFITDTQYF.

V usage is TRBV5-4 and J usage is TRBJ2-5; TRBD2 matches at 13 bases. Germline V gene sequence: CDR1 SGHNT, CDR2 YYREEE (reference sequence). V gave up 6 bases and J gave up 10 bases; unmatched junction bases: 15. The CDR3 spans 16 residues. CDR3 protein: CASTPGLAGDLRDQYF. CDR3 nucleotides: TGTGCCAGCACCCCAGGACTAGCGGGGGACCTCCGGGACCAGTACTTC. Using reference TRBV5-4 and TRBJ2-5 for the parts outside the CDR3, the full variable domain is ETGVTQSPTHLIKTRGQQVTLRCSSQSGHNTVSWYQQALGQGPQFIFQYYREEENGRGNFPPRFSGLQFPNYSSELNVNALELDDSALYLCASTPGLAGDLRDQYFGPGTRLLVL.

This clone has ten or more counts. The gene calls are TRBV18 and TRBJ1-4, with 8 bases aligning to TRBD1. The CDR3 spans 15 residues. V shed 0 bases, J shed 7 bases, and the junction held 4 bases outside the gene matches. Per the germline V gene, CDR1 is KGHSH and CDR2 is LQKENI. Written as DNA, the CDR3 is TGTGCCAGCTCACCACCGGGACAGGCGGGTGAAAAACTGTTTTTT. The encoded protein is CASSPPGQAGEKLFF.

This clone was found many times. The genes are TRBV5-8 and TRBJ2-3; no firm D call. Per germline, CDR1 SGHTS and CDR2 YDEGEE. With 1 base removed from V and 4 bases from J, the gap between germline ends came to 10 bases. This CDR3 is 14 amino acids long. The CDR3: CASSLLVRADTQYF. In nucleotides, the CDR3 is TGTGCCAGCAGCTTGCTAGTTCGCGCAGATACGCAGTATTTT. The variable domain in full, completed from reference TRBV5-8 and TRBJ2-3, reads EAGVTQSPTHLIKTRGQQATLRCSPISGHTSVYWYQQALGLGLQFLLWYDEGEERNRGNFPPRFSGRQFPNYSSELNVNALELEDSALYLCASSLLVRADTQYFGPGTRLTVL.

This clone was counted only a few times. The V and J genes are TRBV5-1 and TRBJ2-2; D is perhaps TRBD1 (5 bases). There are 15 residues in the CDR3. V was pared by 1 base and J by 6 bases, with 13 bases between. Germline V gene data show CDR1 as SGHRS and CDR2 as YFSETQ. The CDR3 is CASSLPQAGSGELFF. DNA of the CDR3: TGCGCCAGCAGCTTGCCCCAGGCAGGGTCCGGGGAGCTGTTTTTT.

This clone was counted a few times. The V and J genes are TRBV14 and TRBJ1-2; D unresolved. There are 15 residues in the CDR3. The V end was cut by 3 bases, the J end by 4 bases, with 15 bases between. Germline-derived CDR1 and CDR2 are SGHDN and FVKESK. The DNA for the CDR3 is TGTGCCAGCAGCCAGGCTGGCGTTATAACCTATGGCTACACCTTC. Its protein product is CASSQAGVITYGYTF.

This clone was counted a few times. This chain uses TRBV9 with TRBJ2-2; 7 bases agree with TRBD1. V shed 0 bases, J shed 0 bases, and the junction held 2 bases outside the gene matches. Germline V gene data show CDR1 as SGDLS and CDR2 as YYNGEE. This CDR3 is 16 amino acids long. The CDR3 DNA follows: TGTGCCAGCAGCGTAGCGGACAGGCCGAACACCGGGGAGCTGTTTTTT. It specifies CASSVADRPNTGELFF.

The rearrangement links TRBV27 to TRBJ1-5, with TRBD1 matching over 11 bases. The CDR3 runs to 18 residues. Germline assignment: CDR1 MNHEY and CDR2 SMNVEV (reference sequence). With 4 bases clipped from V and 2 bases from J, the junction kept 10 bases outside the gene matches. CDR3 residues: CASSSGQGAGYGNQPQHF. CDR3 bases: TGTGCCAGCAGTTCCGGACAGGGGGCAGGATACGGCAATCAGCCCCAGCATTTT.

The table lists this clone with a few counts. Other DNA sequences in the same sample also yield this CDR3. The chain links TRBV7-9 to TRBJ2-7; no clear D gene. Trimming stripped 2 bases from V and 2 bases from J, with 1 base between. The CDR3 is 11 amino acids. The germline V gene encodes CDR1 SEHNR and CDR2 FQNEAQ (reference sequence). The CDR3 here is CASSLTYEQYF. Here the CDR3 DNA reads TGTGCCAGCAGCTTAACCTACGAGCAGTACTTC.

This clone was detected many times. CDR3 region: CASSSIRGPLNTEAFF. The CDR3, as DNA: TGTGCCAGCAGCTCCATCAGGGGGCCTCTGAACACTGAAGCTTTCTTT. The V call is TRBV11-2, the J call TRBJ1-1; 8 bases match TRBD1. Germline V gene lookup returns CDR1 SGHAT and CDR2 FQNNGV. With 4 bases clipped from V and 0 bases from J, the junction kept 7 bases outside the gene matches. The CDR3 has 16 amino acids.

V is TRBV9 and J is TRBJ2-3, with 7 bases fitting TRBD2. The CDR3 covers 17 residues. Germline CDR1 and CDR2: SGDLS and YYNGEE. Trimming at V came to 0 bases and at J to 1 base, leaving 8 bases not matched to a gene. The CDR3 loop is CASSVGKRSGGTDTQYF. The CDR3 coding sequence is TGTGCCAGCAGCGTAGGGAAAAGGAGCGGGGGCACAGATACGCAGTATTTT.

DNA of the CDR3: TGTGCCAGCAGCTTAACTAGGCTAATGTACAATGAGCAGTTCTTC. Translating gives CASSLTRLMYNEQFF. The chain links TRBV7-2 to TRBJ2-1, with D possibly matching TRBD2 (5 bases). The CDR3 has 15 amino acids. Germline values: CDR1 SGHTA, CDR2 FQGNSA. Trimming cost V 2 bases and J 4 bases, with 12 bases left between them.

This clone was picked up many times. V is TRBV7-2 and J is TRBJ2-1; 11 nucleotides line up with TRBD1. The V gene's germline CDR1 is SGHTA and CDR2 FQGNSA. CDR3 length equals 13 residues. With V trimmed by 6 bases and J by 12 bases, 7 bases remained unmatched. Here the CDR3 reads CASSSDRGLGQFF. The CDR3 DNA reads as TGTGCCAGCAGTTCGGACAGGGGGCTGGGGCAGTTCTTC.

This clone was seen more than once but under ten times. The chain uses TRBV7-2 and TRBJ1-1; D is uncertain. Germline V gene data show CDR1 as SGHTA and CDR2 as FQGNSA. Trimming removed 5 bases at V and 11 bases at J, with 18 bases between. This CDR3 spans 13 amino acids. CDR3 residues: CASSPISLLGAFF. The DNA for the CDR3 is TGTGCCAGCAGCCCCATCTCTCTACTGGGGGCTTTCTTT. Filled out from reference TRBV7-2 and TRBJ1-1, the complete variable domain reads GAGVSQSPSNKVTEKGKDVELRCDPISGHTALYWYRQSLGQGLEFLIYFQGNSAPDKSGLPSDRFSAERTGGSVSTLTIQRTQQEDSAVYLCASSPISLLGAFFGQGTRLTVV.

The table lists this clone with a few counts. The gene calls are TRBV6-1 and TRBJ1-2; no clear D gene. V lost 6 bases, J lost 6 bases, and 14 bases lay in between. Germline V CDR1 and CDR2: MNHNS, SASEGT. The CDR3 spans 13 residues. As DNA, the CDR3 is TGTGCCAGCAGCGCTAATCTGGCTGATGGCTACACCTTC. This sequence encodes CASSANLADGYTF.

The V and J genes are TRBV11-2 and TRBJ2-6; D is uncertain. Germline V lookup: CDR1 SGHAT, CDR2 FQNNGV. V was pared by 6 bases and J by 4 bases, with 7 bases between. The CDR3 covers 13 residues. The CDR3 region is CASRPSGANVLTF. In nucleotides, the CDR3 is TGTGCCAGCAGACCTTCCGGGGCCAACGTCCTGACTTTC.

This clone was detected ten times or more. The chain has TRBV4-1 and TRBJ2-3; TRBD1 or TRBD2 may be the D gene (7 bases each). V lost 10 bases and J 2 bases, leaving 13 bases between the germline ends. Germline loops: CDR1 MGHRA, CDR2 YSYEKL. The CDR3 extends over 13 amino acids. The CDR3 DNA follows: TGCGCCACCAGGGGGGGCACCACAGATACGCAGTATTTT. Translating it yields CATRGGTTDTQYF.

Only a few counts were recorded for this clone. The chain couples TRBV15 to TRBJ1-1; no definite D call. This CDR3 contains 15 residues. The germline V gene has CDR1 LNHNV and CDR2 YYDKDF (reference sequence). V gave up 5 bases and J gave up 1 base, with 14 bases separating them. DNA for the CDR3: TGTGCCACCAGCCACTTGACGGGCGGGAACACTGAAGCTTTCTTT. It is translated as CATSHLTGGNTEAFF.

The chain is built from TRBV6-5 and TRBJ1-6; D is possibly TRBD1 (6 bases). The CDR3 is 15 amino acids. The V end was cut by 6 bases, the J end by 9 bases, with 18 bases between. The germline CDR1 and CDR2 sequences are MNHEY and SVGAGI. CDR3 in amino acids: CASSIDRLRGSPLHF. The DNA of the CDR3 is TGTGCCAGCAGCATCGACAGGCTTAGAGGTTCACCCCTCCACTTT.

V is TRBV27 and J is TRBJ1-4, with TRBD1 as a possible D gene (6 bases). Deletions cut 5 bases from V and 8 bases from J, with 15 bases between. CDR3 length: 14 residues. The germline gives CDR1 MNHEY, CDR2 SMNVEV (reference sequence). CDR3: CASSRGGKGEKLFF. The CDR3 coding sequence is TGTGCCAGCAGTAGAGGGGGAAAGGGGGAAAAACTGTTTTTT.

About this clone: At one end the junction does not follow the germline gene, possibly because of a read error. This chain joins TRBV10-3 and TRBJ1-4; 7 nucleotides agree with TRBD1. The CDR3 contains 13 residues. Germline V gene sequence: CDR1 ENHRY, CDR2 SYGVKD. The CDR3 here is CAISDRDREKLFF. CDR3 coding DNA: TGTGCCATTAGTGACAGGGATCGTGAAAAACTGTTTTTT.

This clone was picked up many times. The chain's CDR3 is CASSLAGGLVTEAFF. The CDR3, as DNA: TGTGCCAGCAGCTTGGCAGGGGGGCTAGTCACTGAAGCTTTCTTT. J is TRBJ1-1 and V is TRBV5-6; 7 bases agree with TRBD1. This CDR3 has 15 amino acids. V shed 0 bases, J shed 4 bases, and the junction held 6 bases outside the gene matches. Germline V CDR1 and CDR2: SGHDT, YYEEEE.